Presented here are 14 T cell receptor beta chains from one specimen sequenced in a study of blood T cell repertoires in COVID-19. Method: immunoSEQ multiplex PCR; TCRdb's copy keeps in-frame clones and lacks some. This table holds under 150,000 clones, roughly 83% found once. Specimen: peripheral blood. The origin of the receptors is a man aged 25-40 years with acute or convalescent COVID-19.

The rearrangement links TRBV3-1 (or the pseudogene TRBV3-2) to TRBJ1-2; D gene unclear. CDR1 LGHDT and CDR2 YNNKEL come from the germline V gene (reference sequence). This CDR3 is built from 13 residues. The V gene lost 1 base and the J gene lost 4 bases, with 7 bases spanning the gap. The CDR3 sequence is CASSQVESYGYTF. DNA for the CDR3: TGTGCCAGCAGCCAAGTTGAGAGCTATGGCTACACCTTC.

The chain links TRBV13 to TRBJ2-4; D might be TRBD2 (6 bases). The CDR3 has 15 amino acids. V was shortened by 4 bases and J by 7 bases, with 17 bases between the two germline ends. The V gene's germline CDR1 is PRHDT and CDR2 FYEKMQ (reference sequence). CDR3 region: CASSSPSDRANIQYF. The DNA of the CDR3 is TGTGCCAGCAGCTCCCCTAGCGATCGGGCTAACATTCAGTACTTC.

This chain uses TRBV11-3 with TRBJ2-1; TRBD1 agrees at 9 bases. With 3 bases clipped from V and 3 bases from J, the junction kept 3 bases outside the gene matches. This CDR3 has 15 residues. The germline CDR1 and CDR2 sequences are SGHNT and YENEEA. CDR3 amino acids: CASSFQTGGYNEQFF. The CDR3 DNA is TGTGCCAGCAGCTTCCAGACAGGGGGCTACAATGAGCAGTTCTTC.

The rearrangement joins TRBV27 to TRBJ2-5, with D perhaps matching TRBD2 (5 bases). The CDR3 is 15 residues long. Germline V gives CDR1 MNHEY, CDR2 SMNVEV (reference sequence). Trimming removed 5 bases at V and 5 bases at J, with 18 bases between. CDR3 nucleotide sequence: TGTGCCAGCAGTCCGACTACCGGGCCATGGGAGACCCAGTACTTC. It is translated as CASSPTTGPWETQYF.

The chain combines TRBV3-1 (or the pseudogene TRBV3-2) with TRBJ1-2; possible D gene TRBD1, 5 bases. The germline V gene encodes CDR1 LGHDT and CDR2 YNNKEL (reference sequence). V was clipped by 4 bases and J by 0 bases, with 12 bases between them. The CDR3 spans 15 residues. In DNA, the CDR3 is TGTGCCAGCAGCCCCCACCCGGACACTAACTATGGCTACACCTTC. It is translated as CASSPHPDTNYGYTF.

The chain has TRBV7-2 and TRBJ2-3; 12 positions match TRBD2. The CDR3 consists of 16 residues. V lost 5 bases and J lost 10; bases outside the gene matches: 13. Germline CDR1 and CDR2: SGHTA and FQGNSA. The CDR3 reads CASSPRTSGAVSAQYF. In nucleotides, the CDR3 is TGTGCCAGCAGCCCGCGGACTAGCGGGGCAGTATCGGCGCAGTATTTT.

This clone was detected a few times. The chain is built from TRBV5-6 and TRBJ2-7; D perhaps matches TRBD2 (6 bases). The CDR3 is 15 residues long. CDR1 is SGHDT, CDR2 YYEEEE, per germline. Trimming stripped 4 bases from V and 2 bases from J, with 16 bases between. This chain's CDR3 is CASSQARLATYEQYV. The CDR3 nucleotides are TGTGCCAGCAGCCAAGCGCGGCTAGCGACCTACGAGCAGTACGTC.

The CDR3 DNA sequence: TGTGCCAGTAGTACCGGACAGGGGGTCAACACCGGGGAGCTGTTTTTT. It encodes CASSTGQGVNTGELFF. This chain links TRBV19 with TRBJ2-2, with TRBD1 matching over 10 bases. CDR3 size: 16 residues. With 4 bases clipped from V and 2 bases from J, the junction kept 4 bases outside the gene matches. The germline V gene has CDR1 LNHDA and CDR2 SQIVND (reference sequence).

This clone has more than one count but fewer than ten. The genes are TRBV7-3 and TRBJ1-3; D gene unclear. This CDR3 has 15 residues. Between the trimmed V and J ends, which lost 3 bases and 1 base, there was a span of 10 bases. The V gene's germline CDR1 is SGHTA and CDR2 FQGTGA. Written as DNA, the CDR3 is TGTGCCAGCAGCTTTGGGTCGGGTTCTGGAAACACCATATATTTT. The encoded protein is CASSFGSGSGNTIYF. Based on the CDR3 plus reference TRBV7-3 and TRBJ1-3, the full variable domain is GAGVSQTPSNKVTEKGKYVELRCDPISGHTALYWYRQSLGQGPEFLIYFQGTGAADDSGLPNDRFFAVRPEGSVSTLKIQRTERGDSAVYLCASSFGSGSGNTIYFGEGSWLTVV.

This chain connects TRBV3-1 (or the pseudogene TRBV3-2) to TRBJ2-5, with D tentatively TRBD1 (6 bases). The CDR3 sequence is 14 residues long. CDR1 LGHDT and CDR2 YNNKEL come from the germline V gene (reference sequence). Trimming cost V 5 bases and J 3 bases, with 13 bases left between them. The CDR3 sequence: CASSMDSPEETQYF. The CDR3 DNA sequence: TGTGCCAGCAGCATGGACAGCCCAGAAGAGACCCAGTACTTC.

This clone has more than one count but fewer than ten. This chain joins TRBV6-6 and TRBJ1-2, with TRBD1 identical over 8 bases. The CDR3 loop spans 16 amino acids. V was pared by 2 bases and J by 5 bases, with 10 bases of the junction left unmatched. Germline V gene sequence: CDR1 MNHNY, CDR2 SVGAGI (reference sequence). The CDR3 bases are TGTGCCAGCAGTTACCCCACCTTGACAGGGGAATATGGCTACACCTTC. The encoded protein is CASSYPTLTGEYGYTF.

V and J are TRBV6-5 and TRBJ1-2, with 9 bases matching TRBD1. Germline values: CDR1 MNHEY, CDR2 SVGAGI. The V segment lost 5 bases and the J segment 5 bases; nucleotides outside the gene matches: 9. The CDR3 spans 15 residues. The CDR3 DNA is TGTGCCAGCAGTCAGAGACAGGGGGGGGTATATGGCTACACCTTC. It yields the protein CASSQRQGGVYGYTF.

The chain joins TRBV4-2 to TRBJ1-2; perhaps TRBD1 as D (5 bases). This CDR3 is built from 13 residues. The V end lost 4 bases, the J end lost 6 bases, and 12 bases lay between the germline ends. Germline CDR1 LGHNA, CDR2 YNFKEQ. CDR3 amino acids: CASSLAGEDGYTF. DNA of the CDR3: TGTGCCAGCAGCCTGGCGGGGGAAGATGGCTACACCTTC.

V gene TRBV6-2 or TRBV6-3 combines with J gene TRBJ1-5; 8 nucleotides match TRBD1. V lost 5 bases to trimming and J lost 0 bases; unmatched junction nucleotides: 6. CDR3 length equals 16 residues. Germline CDR1 and CDR2: MNHEY and SVGEGT. The CDR3 coding sequence is TGTGCCAGCAGTCTTCAGGGGGCGTATAGCAATCAGCCCCAGCATTTT. Translating gives CASSLQGAYSNQPQHF.